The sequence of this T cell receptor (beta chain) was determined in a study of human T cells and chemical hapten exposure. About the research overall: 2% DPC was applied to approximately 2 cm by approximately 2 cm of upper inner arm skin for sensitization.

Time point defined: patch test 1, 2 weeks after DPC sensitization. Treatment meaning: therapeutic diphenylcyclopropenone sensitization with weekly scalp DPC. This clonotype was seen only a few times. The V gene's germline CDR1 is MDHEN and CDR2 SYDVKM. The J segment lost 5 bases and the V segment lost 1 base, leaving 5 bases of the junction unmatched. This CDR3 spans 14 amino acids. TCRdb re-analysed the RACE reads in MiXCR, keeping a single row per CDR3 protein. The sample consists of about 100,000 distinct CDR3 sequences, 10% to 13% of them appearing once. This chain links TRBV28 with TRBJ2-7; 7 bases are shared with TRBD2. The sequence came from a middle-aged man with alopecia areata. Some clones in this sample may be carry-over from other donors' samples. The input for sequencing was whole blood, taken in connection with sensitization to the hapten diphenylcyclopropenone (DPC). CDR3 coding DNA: TGTGCCAGCAGTTTATTCGGGGGGTCCCACGAGCAGTACTTC. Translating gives CASSLFGGSHEQYF.